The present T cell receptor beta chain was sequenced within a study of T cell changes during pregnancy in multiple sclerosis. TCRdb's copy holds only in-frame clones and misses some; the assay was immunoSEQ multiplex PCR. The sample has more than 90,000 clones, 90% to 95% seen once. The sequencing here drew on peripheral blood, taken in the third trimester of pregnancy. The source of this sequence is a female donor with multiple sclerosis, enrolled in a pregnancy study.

The CDR3: CASSESGGVTEAFF. The CDR3 DNA is TGCGCCAGCAGTGAGTCGGGAGGGGTCACTGAAGCTTTCTTT. J is TRBJ1-1 and V is TRBV10-1; perhaps TRBD1 as D (5 bases). The CDR3 consists of 14 residues. Germline V lookup: CDR1 WNHNN, CDR2 SYGVQD (reference sequence). With 0 bases removed from V and 4 bases from J, the gap between germline ends came to 9 bases.